One sample yielded the 14 T cell receptor beta chains listed below, sequenced in a study of blood T cell repertoires in COVID-19. Assay used: immunoSEQ multiplex PCR; TCRdb lists only in-frame clones, some missing. Of fewer than 200,000 clones in the sample, approximately 84% were seen once. The specimen sequenced was PBMCs or T cells enriched from blood (not recorded which). These receptors were collected from a woman aged 40 to 50 with acute COVID-19.

The chain couples TRBV5-4 to TRBJ1-2, with a possible D match to TRBD1 (5 bases). The germline CDR1 and CDR2 sequences are SGHNT and YYREEE (reference sequence). The CDR3 loop spans 14 amino acids. Between the trimmed V and J ends, which lost 6 bases and 8 bases, there was a span of 20 bases. Here the CDR3 reads CASTTGGGDDGYTF. In nucleotides, the CDR3 is TGTGCCAGCACCACGGGGGGTGGGGATGACGGCTACACCTTC.

The J gene is TRBJ1-2, the V gene TRBV11-2, with a weak D call TRBD1 (5 bases). CDR1 is SGHAT and CDR2 is FQNNGV in the germline V gene. The CDR3 consists of 14 residues. V was clipped by 5 bases and J by 2 bases, with 12 bases between them. For the CDR3, the DNA is TGTGCCAGCAGCCCAGGCGGGGGAAACTATGGCTACACCTTC. Protein sequence: CASSPGGGNYGYTF.

This clone has a handful of counts. The CDR3 is CASTKRDRGEQYV. CDR3 in DNA: TGTGCCAGCACCAAGCGGGACAGGGGCGAGCAGTACGTC. This chain joins TRBV6-5 and TRBJ2-7; 10 bases are shared with TRBD1. The V gene end was trimmed by 7 bases and the J gene end by 6 bases; junction bases not matched to a gene: 6. Germline CDR1 MNHEY, CDR2 SVGAGI. The CDR3 totals 13 residues.

This clone was seen just once. This rearrangement joins TRBV11-2 to TRBJ2-1, with D perhaps matching TRBD2 (6 bases). The CDR3 covers 18 residues. The germline gives CDR1 SGHAT, CDR2 FQNNGV. V shed 5 bases and J shed 4 bases, with 24 bases lying between them. This chain's CDR3 is CASSPYKLPGLPYNEQFF. The CDR3 nucleotides read TGTGCCAGCAGCCCTTATAAGTTGCCGGGACTCCCATACAATGAGCAGTTCTTC.

In DNA form, the CDR3 reads TGTGCCAGCAGTGAATTCGGGACAGAGAATCAGCCCCAGCATTTT. Its translation: CASSEFGTENQPQHF. The rearrangement joins TRBV2 to TRBJ1-5, with 7 bases aligning to TRBD1. CDR3 length: 15 amino acids. The V segment lost 2 bases and the J segment 4 bases; nucleotides outside the gene matches: 5. Looked up from germline, CDR1 is SNHLY and CDR2 is FYNNEI.

The rearrangement uses TRBV27 and TRBJ2-1; 10 bases agree with TRBD2. Germline values: CDR1 MNHEY, CDR2 SMNVEV (reference sequence). The CDR3 runs 17 residues. Trimming removed 0 bases from V and 7 bases from J; junction bases left unmatched: 9. CDR3 residues: CASSLSRLAGVVNEQFF. For the CDR3, the DNA is TGTGCCAGCAGTTTATCCCGGCTAGCGGGAGTTGTTAATGAGCAGTTCTTC.

The rearrangement uses TRBV9 and TRBJ1-6; D unclear. The CDR3 consists of 14 residues. The germline V gene encodes CDR1 SGDLS and CDR2 YYNGEE. Between the trimmed V and J ends, which lost 0 bases and 12 bases, there was a span of 13 bases. This CDR3 is CASSVVLRVRPLHF. The DNA of the CDR3 is TGTGCCAGCAGCGTAGTTTTACGGGTGCGACCCCTCCACTTT.

The chain recombines TRBV7-8 with TRBJ1-1, with 7 bases lining up with TRBD1. This CDR3 contains 15 residues. Germline V gene data show CDR1 as SGHVS and CDR2 as FQNEAQ. Losses at the gene ends were 5 bases for V and 2 bases for J; bases not matched to a gene: 8. CDR3 sequence reads: CASSRQTGTNTEAFF. The CDR3 nucleotides are TGTGCCAGCAGCCGTCAGACAGGGACTAACACTGAAGCTTTCTTT.

The rearrangement joins TRBV7-8 to TRBJ1-1, with 9 bases aligning to TRBD1. This CDR3 has 18 residues. The germline gives CDR1 SGHVS, CDR2 FQNEAQ. The V gene end was trimmed by 2 bases and the J gene end by 1 base; junction bases not matched to a gene: 11. CDR3 sequence reads: CASSLSRGQGWGNTEAFF. The CDR3, as DNA: TGTGCCAGCAGCTTAAGTCGCGGACAGGGGTGGGGGAACACTGAAGCTTTCTTT. Variable domain in full (rest from reference TRBV7-8 and TRBJ1-1): GAGVSQSPRYKVAKRGQDVALRCDPISGHVSLFWYQQALGQGPEFLTYFQNEAQLDKSGLPSDRFFAERPEGSVSTLKIQRTQQEDSAVYLCASSLSRGQGWGNTEAFFGQGTRLTVV.

This chain joins TRBV15 and TRBJ2-5, with a possible D match to TRBD2 (7 bases). Looked up from germline, CDR1 is LNHNV and CDR2 is YYDKDF (reference sequence). CDR3 length equals 16 residues. Trimming removed 0 bases at V and 4 bases at J, with 15 bases between. In nucleotides, the CDR3 is TGTGCCACCAGCAGAGATCCCCGTAGGGGGGGAGAGACCCAGTACTTC. Amino acid sequence: CATSRDPRRGGETQYF. Supplemented by reference TRBV15 and TRBJ2-5, the full variable domain reads DAMVIQNPRYQVTQFGKPVTLSCSQTLNHNVMYWYQQKSSQAPKLLFHYYDKDFNNEADTPDNFQSRRPNTSFCFLDIRSPGLGDTAMYLCATSRDPRRGGETQYFGPGTRLLVL.

This clone has just a few counts. The J gene is TRBJ2-1, the V gene TRBV5-6; 7 nucleotides agree with TRBD2. CDR1 is SGHDT, CDR2 YYEEEE, per germline. The CDR3 totals 14 residues. The V segment lost 2 bases and the J segment 9 bases; nucleotides outside the gene matches: 8. CDR3: CASSFRAGLPEQFF. The DNA of the CDR3 is TGTGCCAGCAGCTTCCGAGCGGGGCTTCCTGAGCAGTTCTTC.

Only one count was recorded for this clone. The V gene is TRBV7-8, the J gene TRBJ1-3; TRBD1 agrees at 9 bases. Looked up from germline, CDR1 is SGHVS and CDR2 is FQNEAQ. The junction had 6 bases not matched to a gene; V was cut back by 6 bases and J by 3 bases. The CDR3 extends over 15 amino acids. Here the CDR3 DNA reads TGTGCCAGCAGTCTCTCGGGACAGGGTGGAAACACCATATATTTT. Its translation: CASSLSGQGGNTIYF. Full variable domain (outside the CDR3, taken from reference TRBV7-8 and TRBJ1-3): GAGVSQSPRYKVAKRGQDVALRCDPISGHVSLFWYQQALGQGPEFLTYFQNEAQLDKSGLPSDRFFAERPEGSVSTLKIQRTQQEDSAVYLCASSLSGQGGNTIYFGEGSWLTVV.

CDR3 region: CASSPGLAGPSTDTQYF. The CDR3 DNA follows: TGTGCCAGCAGCCCGGGACTAGCGGGGCCTAGCACAGATACGCAGTATTTT. The rearrangement uses TRBV7-9 and TRBJ2-3, with 13 bases fitting TRBD2. This CDR3 is built from 17 residues. Germline V gene lookup returns CDR1 SEHNR and CDR2 FQNEAQ (reference sequence). V was pared by 5 bases and J by 0 bases, with 5 bases of the junction left unmatched.

The count of this clone is one. V and J are TRBV12-3 or TRBV12-4 and TRBJ1-2; possible D gene TRBD1, 6 bases. CDR3 size: 13 residues. Trimming left V 10 bases short and J 3 bases short, with 15 bases between. CDR3 nucleotides: TGTGCCATCCTAATAGGGGGAGACTATGGCTACACCTTC. Its protein product is CAILIGGDYGYTF.